This is a list of T cell receptor beta chains from one sample in a study of CD8+ T cells in alopecia areata. Generated by immunoSEQ multiplex PCR, the TCRdb table keeps only in-frame clones and is missing some. The data contain 10,000 to 15,000 clones, about 56% of them singletons. What was sequenced was skin. The receptor set was obtained from a human donor with alopecia areata. Each CDR3 is given with its conserved first and last residue. Each record gives: J gene, clone size, V gene, D gene, CDR3 protein, CDR3 DNA. A D gene is named only where the DNA matches it firmly. Only some rows state a clone size, as once, few, many or a class for expanded clones.

TRBJ2-1	.	TRBV4-1	.	CASSLFRVSRPTLRVYNEQFF	TGCGCCAGCAGCCTCTTTAGGGTCTCCCGACCGACCCTAAGGGTGTACAATGAGCAGTTCTTC
TRBJ2-5	.	TRBV18	.	CASSQKTGETQYF	TGTGCCAGCTCCCAGAAAACGGGGGAGACCCAGTACTTC
TRBJ2-3	once	TRBV9	.	CASSQLMGGTDTQYF	TGTGCCAGCAGCCAGTTAATGGGGGGCACAGATACGCAGTATTTT
TRBJ2-1	.	TRBV7-3	.	CASSLRKGLGLENYNEQFF	TGTGCCAGCAGCTTAAGAAAAGGACTCGGGCTAGAGAACTACAATGAGCAGTTCTTC
TRBJ2-7	.	TRBV13	TRBD1	CASSSRTVTGVYEQYF	TGTGCCAGCAGCTCACGGACGGTGACAGGGGTCTACGAGCAGTACTTC
TRBJ2-5	.	TRBV19	.	CASSKNLGVPETQYF	TGTGCCAGTAGTAAGAACTTGGGAGTTCCGGAGACCCAGTACTTC
TRBJ1-5	.	TRBV7-8	TRBD1	CASSRGTGAQPQHF	TGTGCCAGCAGCCGAGGGACAGGGGCTCAGCCCCAGCATTTT
TRBJ2-1	.	TRBV30	.	CAWSVGTSSRGEQFF	TGTGCCTGGAGTGTAGGCACATCCTCCCGGGGTGAGCAGTTCTTC
TRBJ2-7	.	TRBV5-1	.	CASCLSPPYEQYF	TGCGCCAGCTGCCTTTCACCCCCCTACGAGCAGTACTTC
TRBJ2-5	.	TRBV19	.	CASRKDKLQETQYF	TGTGCCAGTAGGAAGGACAAACTGCAAGAGACCCAGTACTTC
TRBJ2-5	.	TRBV19	.	CASSISTQETQYF	TGTGCCAGTAGTATATCAACCCAAGAGACCCAGTACTTC
TRBJ2-7	.	TRBV15	.	CATYAPPPEQYF	TGTGCCACCTATGCTCCCCCCCCCGAGCAGTACTTC
TRBJ2-1	.	TRBV5-6	.	CASSPGTFYNEQFF	TGTGCCAGCAGCCCCGGGACTTTTTACAATGAGCAGTTCTTC
TRBJ1-3	.	TRBV18	.	CASSPQPGQLSSGNTIYF	TGTGCCAGCTCACCCCAACCAGGACAGCTTAGCTCTGGAAACACCATATATTTT
TRBJ2-3	once	TRBV5-1	.	CASSYGTTTDTQYF	TGCGCCAGCAGCTACGGGACGACCACAGATACGCAGTATTTT
TRBJ2-7	.	TRBV5-5	TRBD1	CASSSPGTGIYEQYF	TGTGCCAGCAGCTCCCCCGGGACAGGGATCTACGAGCAGTACTTC
TRBJ2-2	.	TRBV5-3	TRBD2	CARSLELAGGPGTGELFF	TGTGCCAGAAGCTTGGAACTAGCGGGAGGCCCGGGCACCGGGGAGCTGTTTTTT
TRBJ2-7	.	TRBV9	.	CASSVGGESSYEQYF	TGTGCCAGCAGCGTAGGGGGGGAGTCCTCCTACGAGCAGTACTTC
TRBJ1-1	few	TRBV5-4	.	CASSLGSFGHTEAFF	TGTGCCAGCAGCTTGGGCAGCTTTGGTCACACTGAAGCTTTCTTT
TRBJ2-7	.	TRBV27	TRBD2	CASSFTGLASYEQYF	TGTGCCAGCAGTTTCACCGGACTAGCCAGCTACGAGCAGTACTTC
TRBJ2-7	.	TRBV14	.	CASSPSGYEQYF	TGTGCCAGCAGCCCGAGCGGTTACGAGCAGTACTTC
TRBJ1-5	once	TRBV21-1	.	CASSITGGNQPQHF	TGTGCCAGCAGCATTACAGGGGGCAATCAGCCCCAGCATTTT
TRBJ1-1	few	TRBV7-9	TRBD1	CASRPRGGTEAFF	TGTGCCAGCAGGCCCAGGGGGGGCACTGAAGCTTTCTTT
TRBJ2-5	.	TRBV29-1	TRBD2	CSVEVPGGWETQYF	TGCAGCGTTGAAGTACCGGGGGGGTGGGAGACCCAGTACTTC
TRBJ2-7	few	TRBV28	.	CASSLRLRGNSYEQYF	TGTGCCAGCAGTTTAAGACTCAGGGGTAACTCCTACGAGCAGTACTTC
TRBJ2-5	few	TRBV6-1	TRBD2	CASLAGGIETQYF	TGTGCCAGTTTAGCGGGGGGAATAGAGACCCAGTACTTC
TRBJ1-1	.	TRBV27	.	CASSDRQNTEAFF	TGTGCCAGCTCCGACAGACAGAACACTGAAGCCTTCTTT
TRBJ1-1	.	TRBV15	.	CATSRDLTGTEAFF	TGTGCCACCAGCAGAGATCTAACCGGGACTGAAGCTTTCTTT
TRBJ1-1	medium-sized	TRBV18	.	CASSPDRDTEAFF	TGTGCCAGCTCCCCGGACCGAGACACTGAAGCTTTCTTT
TRBJ2-4	medium-sized	TRBV28	.	CASTPPRGIQYF	TGTGCCAGCACTCCACCCCGGGGCATTCAGTACTTC
TRBJ2-3	.	TRBV5-4	TRBD2	CASSFGARTSATDTQYF	TGTGCCAGCAGCTTTGGGGCTAGGACTAGCGCCACAGATACGCAGTATTTT
TRBJ2-7	large	TRBV7-2	.	CASSLAGLVYEQYF	TGTGCCAGCAGCTTAGCTGGTTTGGTTTACGAGCAGTACTTC
TRBJ2-2	few	TRBV6-1	.	CASSEKDRHGELFF	TGTGCCAGCAGTGAAAAGGATCGGCACGGGGAGCTGTTTTTT
TRBJ1-4	medium-sized	TRBV28	.	CASSPTGFEKLFF	TGTGCCAGCAGTCCTACAGGGTTTGAAAAACTGTTTTTT
TRBJ2-2	.	TRBV5-1	.	CASSLGGHTGELFF	TGCGCCAGCAGCTTGGGAGGTCACACCGGGGAGCTGTTTTTT
TRBJ2-3	few	TRBV18	TRBD1	CASSPGQGAADTQYF	TGTGCCAGCTCACCAGGACAGGGGGCCGCAGATACGCAGTATTTT
TRBJ2-5	large	TRBV7-2	.	CASSLSSSVQETQYF	TGTGCCAGCAGCTTATCCAGTTCGGTTCAAGAGACCCAGTACTTC
TRBJ2-4	.	TRBV28	.	CASSLYGRKNIQYF	TGTGCCAGCAGTTTATATGGACGGAAAAACATTCAGTACTTC
TRBJ1-2	.	TRBV7-9	.	CASSLALAGSGYTF	TGTGCCAGCAGCTTAGCATTGGCAGGCAGTGGCTACACCTTC
TRBJ2-1	.	TRBV29-1	.	CSVLLSSYNEQFF	TGCAGCGTTCTACTGAGCTCCTACAATGAGCAGTTCTTC
TRBJ2-5	few	TRBV5-1	.	CASSLIGRADRETQYF	TGCGCCAGCAGCCTGATCGGGAGAGCGGATAGAGAGACCCAGTACTTC
TRBJ2-3	.	TRBV4-3	TRBD2	CASSQSGTTDTQYF	TGCGCCAGCAGCCAAAGCGGGACCACAGATACGCAGTATTTT
TRBJ1-5	.	TRBV6-6	.	CASSPLGGVSYQPQHF	TGTGCCAGCAGTCCTCTCGGGGGGGTCAGCTATCAGCCCCAGCATTTT
TRBJ2-3	.	TRBV2	TRBD2	CASRKNLLRRGDTTDTQYF	TGTGCCAGCAGAAAAAACCTTCTCCGGCGGGGGGATACCACAGATACGCAGTATTTT
TRBJ2-3	.	TRBV28	.	CASSSATASGITDTQYF	TGTGCCAGCAGTTCCGCAACCGCCAGTGGGATCACAGATACGCAGTATTTT
TRBJ2-2	.	TRBV28	.	CASITGTANTGELFF	TGTGCCAGCATCACCGGGACGGCGAACACCGGGGAGCTGTTTTTT
TRBJ1-5	.	TRBV2	.	CASSVPNQPQHF	TGTGCCAGCAGTGTTCCCAATCAGCCCCAGCATTTT
TRBJ2-3	few	TRBV10-3	.	CAISGQPITDTQYF	TGTGCCATCAGTGGACAACCCATCACAGATACGCAGTATTTT
TRBJ2-2	few	TRBV9	.	CASSDRNTGELFF	TGTGCCAGCAGCGACAGGAACACCGGGGAGCTGTTTTTT
TRBJ2-3	.	TRBV5-1	TRBD2	CASSLTSRGTDTQYF	TGCGCCAGCAGCCTGACTAGCAGAGGCACAGATACGCAGTATTTT
TRBJ2-1	few	TRBV10-3	.	CAIRGQASSYEQFF	TGTGCCATCAGGGGTCAGGCTAGCAGCTATGAGCAGTTCTTC
TRBJ2-3	.	TRBV27	.	CASSWTASTDTQYF	TGTGCCAGCAGTTGGACAGCCTCAACAGATACGCAGTATTTT
TRBJ2-2	few	TRBV29-1	TRBD1	CSVGDRGDTGELFF	TGCAGCGTTGGGGACAGGGGCGACACCGGGGAGCTGTTTTTT
TRBJ2-7	few	TRBV5-1	TRBD1	CASSGDSQLREQYF	TGCGCCAGCAGCGGGGACAGTCAGCTCCGCGAGCAGTACTTC
TRBJ1-6	.	TRBV7-9	.	CASSLGGLDSPLHF	TGTGCCAGCAGCTTAGGAGGGTTAGATTCACCCCTCCACTTT
TRBJ2-1	.	TRBV5-6	.	CASSRLPDSGPLRQFF	TGTGCCAGCAGCCGGCTCCCGGACTCCGGTCCCCTCCGGCAGTTCTTC
TRBJ2-1	few	TRBV14	.	CASSQSGYEQFF	TGTGCCAGCAGCCAATCGGGCTACGAGCAGTTCTTC